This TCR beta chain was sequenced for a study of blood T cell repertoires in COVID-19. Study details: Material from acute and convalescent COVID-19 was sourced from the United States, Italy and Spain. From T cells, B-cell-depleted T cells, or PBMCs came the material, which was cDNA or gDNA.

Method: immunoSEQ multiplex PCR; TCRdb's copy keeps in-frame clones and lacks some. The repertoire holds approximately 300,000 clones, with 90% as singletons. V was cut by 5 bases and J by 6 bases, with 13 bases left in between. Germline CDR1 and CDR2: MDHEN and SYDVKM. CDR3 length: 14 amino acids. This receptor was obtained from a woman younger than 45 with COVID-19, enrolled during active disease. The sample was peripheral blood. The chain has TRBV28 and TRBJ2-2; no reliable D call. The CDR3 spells CASSPYYLAGELFF. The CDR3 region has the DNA TGTGCCAGCAGTCCGTACTATTTGGCCGGGGAGCTGTTTTTT.